Sequencing of this TCR beta chain was carried out in a study of shared clonotypes between healthy human individuals. Study observations and caveats: It was the non-shared clonotypes that had lower generation probabilities than clonotypes shared by all four donors.

A note on this clone: Antigen unknown.

The V gene end was trimmed by 6 bases and the J gene end by 3 bases; junction bases not matched to a gene: 3. Germline CDR1 and CDR2: SQVTM and ANQGSEA. CDR3 size: 14 residues. Naive CD4+ cells were CD45RA-selected; the remaining cells were memory. In the sorted-subset replicate PCRs, approximately 200 ng DNA, 29,000 or so T cell genomes, was used. Clones were read by immunoSEQ multiplex PCR, and TCRdb kept only the in-frame ones, dropping some. The sample carries approximately 530,000 clones, around 96% recorded once. Sequenced: naive CD4+ T cells sorted from blood. Subset given: CD45RA+ positively selected. This sequence originates from a woman aged 25 to 39 in good health. V usage is TRBV29-1 and J usage is TRBJ2-3; TRBD2 matches at 13 bases. The CDR3 sequence is CSVRTSGRTDTQYF. For the CDR3, the DNA is TGCAGCGTGAGGACTAGCGGGAGAACAGATACGCAGTATTTT.